The following is a TCR beta chain sequence with its context. The sample comes from a study of memory CD8 T cells in hepatitis C reinfection. Time point here: peak reinfection, 3 to 8 weeks after reinfection detection. TCR sequencing was done directly ex vivo on sorted cells, without expansion in vitro. This CDR3 has 13 residues. Germline lookup yields CDR1 GTSNPN and CDR2 SVGIG (reference sequence). Trimming took 1 base from V and 7 from J, leaving 11 bases between them. Sequencing used immunoSEQ multiplex PCR; TCRdb keeps in-frame clones, though not all of them. The sample contains 2,500 to 3,000 clones, approximately 90% of which appear only once.

Sequencing was carried out using naive CD8+ T cells sorted from blood. The chain links TRBV30 to TRBJ1-3, with D possibly being TRBD1 (5 bases). This sequence was found in a man in his fifties or sixties with hepatitis C virus infection. The DNA for the CDR3 is TGTGCCTGGAGTGAGTCAGGGTTTAACACCATATATTTT. Amino acids: CAWSESGFNTIYF. Combining the CDR3 with reference TRBV30 and TRBJ1-3 gives the whole variable domain SQTIHQWPATLVQPVGSPLSLECTVEGTSNPNLYWYRQAAGRGLQLLFYSVGIGQISSEVPQNLSASRPQDRQFILSSKKLLLSDSGFYLCAWSESGFNTIYFGEGSWLTVV.